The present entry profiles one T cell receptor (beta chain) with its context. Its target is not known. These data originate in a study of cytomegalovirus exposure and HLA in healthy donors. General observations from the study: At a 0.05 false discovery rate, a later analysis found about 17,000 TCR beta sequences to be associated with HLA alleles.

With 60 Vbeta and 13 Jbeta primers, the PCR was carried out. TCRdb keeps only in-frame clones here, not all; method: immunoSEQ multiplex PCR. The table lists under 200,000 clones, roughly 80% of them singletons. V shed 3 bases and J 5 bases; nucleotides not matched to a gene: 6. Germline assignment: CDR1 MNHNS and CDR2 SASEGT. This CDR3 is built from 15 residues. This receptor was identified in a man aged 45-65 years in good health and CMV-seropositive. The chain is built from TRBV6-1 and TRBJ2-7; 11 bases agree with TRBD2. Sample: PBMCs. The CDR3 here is CASSDLAGGLDEQYF. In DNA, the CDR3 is TGTGCCAGCAGTGATCTAGCGGGGGGTTTGGACGAGCAGTACTTC.